The source of this T cell receptor (beta chain) is a study of CD8 T cells in Susac syndrome. Random-hexamer reverse transcription was applied to about 0.45 to 1 ug RNA. The authors amplified TCR beta CDR3 across 54 Vbeta and 13 Jbeta using immunoSEQ multiplex PCR. A single record per CDR3 protein comes from TCRdb applying MiXCR to the immunoSEQ multiplex PCR reads. The sample lists approximately 300,000 distinct CDR3 sequences; around 89% were seen once. Germline lookup yields CDR1 LNHDA and CDR2 SQIVND (reference sequence). This CDR3 is built from 14 residues. V was cut by 5 bases and J by 2 bases, with 13 bases left in between.

The chain is built from TRBV19 and TRBJ2-7; D might be TRBD2 (5 bases). The receptor's source is a human donor with multiple sclerosis. The sequenced material came from CD8+ T cells from PBMCs. CDR3 sequence reads: CASSSGLLTYEQYF. The CDR3 DNA reads TGTGCCAGTAGTTCCGGACTCCTAACCTACGAGCAGTACTTC.